This T cell receptor (beta chain) stems from a study of shared clonotypes between healthy human individuals. The method was immunoSEQ multiplex PCR; TCRdb's version includes in-frame clones alone and lacks a portion of them. The sample holds approximately 1,000,000 clones, around 78% seen once. Study-level findings and limits: Naive subsets tended to show greater estimated richness than memory subsets. Several donors held 5% to 5.5% of naive CD4 clonotypes in common.

Note on this clone: What it recognizes is unknown.

V was clipped by 8 bases and J by 7 bases, with 14 bases between them. The CDR3 is made up of 12 amino acids. The germline CDR1 and CDR2 sequences are MNHEY and SMNVEV (reference sequence). Sequences were obtained from memory CD4+ T cells from PBMCs. This sample's subset: CD45RA-negative fraction. V and J are TRBV27 and TRBJ1-1; tentative D call: TRBD1 (5 bases). The receptor comes from a man younger than 35 in good health. Some clones in this sample may be carry-over from other donors' samples. This chain's CDR3 is CASLGVWGEAFF. CDR3 DNA: TGTGCCAGCCTAGGGGTATGGGGTGAAGCTTTCTTT.